A single sample gave rise to the 15 T cell receptor beta chains below, sequenced in a study of blood T cell repertoires in COVID-19. TCRdb's table, derived via immunoSEQ multiplex PCR, lists solely in-frame clones and lacks some. Among roughly 73,000 clones, 80% to 85% were seen once, and the ten largest hold under 2%. Sequenced material: peripheral blood. The receptors derive from a woman in her fifties or sixties with acute or convalescent COVID-19.

The chain carries TRBV18 and TRBJ1-4, with D unclear. The germline gives CDR1 KGHSH, CDR2 LQKENI. V was cut by 2 bases and J by 4 bases, with 5 bases left in between. This CDR3 is built from 13 residues. CDR3 bases: TGTGCCAGCTCACCAGGGAGTAATGAAAAACTGTTTTTT. This encodes CASSPGSNEKLFF.

The chain carries TRBV30 and TRBJ2-1, with TRBD2 identical over 9 bases. There are 15 residues in the CDR3. Germline assignment: CDR1 GTSNPN and CDR2 SVGIG (reference sequence). V was clipped by 5 bases and J by 3 bases; unmatched bases: 8. The CDR3 loop is CAWAGTTSGYNEQFF. CDR3 DNA sequence: TGTGCCTGGGCGGGGACGACTAGCGGCTACAATGAGCAGTTCTTC. Using reference TRBV30 and TRBJ2-1 for the parts outside the CDR3, the full variable domain is SQTIHQWPATLVQPVGSPLSLECTVEGTSNPNLYWYRQAAGRGLQLLFYSVGIGQISSEVPQNLSASRPQDRQFILSSKKLLLSDSGFYLCAWAGTTSGYNEQFFGPGTRLTVL.

This chain joins TRBV4-2 and TRBJ2-7, with TRBD2 identical over 10 bases. Per the germline V gene, CDR1 is LGHNA and CDR2 is YNFKEQ. This CDR3 contains 19 residues. Trimming cost V 1 base and J 2 bases; bases outside gene matches: 14. The CDR3: CASSQGVFSGRFVPYEQYF. The CDR3 region has the DNA TGTGCCAGCAGCCAAGGGGTTTTTAGCGGGAGGTTTGTTCCCTACGAGCAGTACTTC.

The chain uses TRBV12-2 and TRBJ1-1; the DNA was not compared with TRBD1, the D call given in the table. TRBV12-2 is reported as a pseudogene. The CDR3 totals 13 residues. CDR3 protein: CASRWDSSPEAFF. CDR3 nucleotides: TGTGCAAGTCGCTGGGACAGCAGCCCTGAAGCTTTCTTT.

The genes are TRBV13 and TRBJ2-3, with 12 bases fitting TRBD2. The V segment lost 5 bases and the J segment 3 bases; nucleotides outside the gene matches: 9. Germline values: CDR1 PRHDT, CDR2 FYEKMQ (reference sequence). This CDR3 contains 17 residues. The CDR3 sequence is CASSMVGLAGTTDTQYF. Written as DNA, the CDR3 is TGTGCCAGCAGCATGGTAGGACTAGCGGGGACGACAGATACGCAGTATTTT.

In this sample, this clone turned up a few times. J is TRBJ2-1 and V is TRBV5-1, with D maybe TRBD1 (6 bases). The CDR3 extends over 16 amino acids. V was trimmed by 6 bases and J by 2 bases, leaving 18 bases between them. Germline V CDR1 and CDR2: SGHRS, YFSETQ. The CDR3 loop is CASTKNHRVTYNEQFF. The CDR3 coding sequence is TGCGCCAGCACGAAAAACCACAGGGTTACCTACAATGAGCAGTTCTTC. The full variable domain, in which reference TRBV5-1 and TRBJ2-1 provide the parts outside the CDR3, is KAGVTQTPRYLIKTRGQQVTLSCSPISGHRSVSWYQQTPGQGLQFLFEYFSETQRNKGNFPGRFSGRQFSNSRSEMNVSTLELGDSALYLCASTKNHRVTYNEQFFGPGTRLTVL.

The chain recombines TRBV2 with TRBJ1-5; the D is unclear. Trimming removed 3 bases from V and 4 bases from J, with 7 bases in between. The CDR3 extends over 13 amino acids. Per the germline V gene, CDR1 is SNHLY and CDR2 is FYNNEI. The CDR3 loop is CASSDDFNQPQHF. The DNA of the CDR3 is TGTGCCAGCAGTGATGACTTTAATCAGCCCCAGCATTTT.

The chain uses TRBV10-3 and TRBJ1-6; 9 bases agree with TRBD1. In germline, CDR1 is ENHRY, CDR2 SYGVKD. Trimming cost V 10 bases and J 10 bases; bases outside gene matches: 11. The CDR3 spans 14 residues. CDR3 residues: CATTPGQGGSPLHF. CDR3 in DNA: TGTGCCACAACGCCGGGACAGGGTGGCTCACCCCTCCACTTT.

The gene calls are TRBV7-9 and TRBJ2-1; 11 bases are a match to TRBD2. CDR3 size: 16 residues. V shed 5 bases, J shed 7 bases, and the junction held 10 bases outside the gene matches. CDR1 and CDR2 from the germline V gene are SEHNR and FQNEAQ (reference sequence). CDR3 sequence: CASSPGASGGTNEQFF. The DNA for the CDR3 is TGTGCCAGCAGCCCCGGAGCTAGCGGGGGGACTAATGAGCAGTTCTTC.

This rearrangement joins TRBV5-6 to TRBJ2-2; TRBD1 matches 9 bases. The CDR3 extends over 15 amino acids. Looked up from germline, CDR1 is SGHDT and CDR2 is YYEEEE. With V trimmed by 5 bases and J by 4 bases, 6 bases remained unmatched. The CDR3 sequence is CASRGTGRVTGELFF. CDR3 DNA sequence: TGTGCCAGCAGAGGGACAGGGAGAGTCACCGGGGAGCTGTTTTTT. Full variable domain (remainder filled in from reference TRBV5-6 and TRBJ2-2): DAGVTQSPTHLIKTRGQQVTLRCSPKSGHDTVSWYQQALGQGPQFIFQYYEEEERQRGNFPDRFSGHQFPNYSSELNVNALLLGDSALYLCASRGTGRVTGELFFGEGSRLTVL.

This CDR3 is CASSEVAGYSGANVLTF. The CDR3 DNA reads as TGTGCCAGCAGTGAAGTAGCGGGATACTCTGGGGCCAACGTCCTGACTTTC. The V gene is TRBV6-1, the J gene TRBJ2-6; 8 nucleotides match TRBD2. The length of the CDR3 is 17 residues. Germline V gene lookup returns CDR1 MNHNS and CDR2 SASEGT. The trim removed 1 base at V and 0 bases at J, leaving 2 bases unmatched.

The chain is built from TRBV2 and TRBJ1-6; a weak D match, TRBD1 (6 bases). This CDR3 has 16 amino acids. Trimming pared 2 bases from V and 8 bases from J, leaving 16 bases between. CDR1 and CDR2 (germline): SNHLY, FYNNEI. This CDR3 is CASSEQGKDVDSPLHF. The CDR3 bases are TGTGCCAGCAGTGAACAGGGGAAGGACGTGGATTCACCCCTCCACTTT.

This sequence joins TRBV3-1 (or the pseudogene TRBV3-2) and TRBJ2-2; the match to TRBD1 covers 8 bases. With V trimmed by 3 bases and J by 6 bases, 6 bases remained unmatched. This CDR3 region has 15 residues. Germline CDR1 LGHDT, CDR2 YNNKEL (reference sequence). CDR3 amino acids: CASSQKTGVAGELFF. Here the CDR3 DNA reads TGTGCCAGCAGCCAGAAGACAGGGGTTGCCGGGGAGCTGTTTTTT.

To note about this clone: The identical CDR3 is also encoded by other nucleotide sequences in the sample. The chain carries TRBV3-1 (or the pseudogene TRBV3-2) and TRBJ2-5; no definite D call. Germline V gene sequence: CDR1 LGHDT, CDR2 YNNKEL (reference sequence). V lost 0 bases, J lost 5 bases, and 7 bases lay in between. The CDR3 contains 13 residues. This CDR3 is CASSQDPRETQYF. DNA of the CDR3: TGTGCCAGCAGCCAAGATCCTAGGGAGACCCAGTACTTC.

This chain links TRBV5-1 with TRBJ1-6; the D is unclear. V was clipped by 8 bases and J by 0 bases, with 18 bases between them. The CDR3 extends over 17 amino acids. Germline-derived CDR1 and CDR2 are SGHRS and YFSETQ. CDR3 residues: CASSSSGTNSYNSPLHF. For the CDR3, the DNA is TGCGCCAGTTCCTCCTCGGGTACTAACTCCTATAATTCACCCCTCCACTTT.